Listed here are 28 T cell receptor beta chains from one sample, sequenced in a study of vaccination and CD4 T cells after COVID-19. Their antigens are not known. Treatment specified: roughly 10-day PBMC culture with coronavirus spike peptide pools or control peptides (ViraFEST assay). Sequenced with the Oncomine TCR Beta short-read assay was DNA taken from cultured CD4+ T cells. One entry per CDR3 protein, called by TCRdb with MiXCR from the PCR reads. The data contain around 10,000 distinct CDR3 sequences, roughly 40% of them singletons. What was sequenced was CD4+ T cells from blood, cultured in vitro. These receptors were collected from a human donor who had recovered from COVID-19.

DNA for the CDR3: TGTGCCAGCAGCTTAAGGGTGACCGGGGAGCTGTTTTTT. This gives the protein CASSLRVTGELFF. The rearrangement uses TRBV6-1 and TRBJ2-2; D is ambiguous. Per germline, CDR1 MNHNS and CDR2 SASEGT. The CDR3 runs to 13 residues. Between the trimmed V and J ends, which lost 6 bases and 5 bases, there was a span of 10 bases.

There are a few counts of this clonotype. V is TRBV6-5 and J is TRBJ1-2; D unclear. This CDR3 is built from 16 residues. CDR1 and CDR2 (germline): MNHEY, SVGAGI. Trimming took off 0 bases at V and 0 bases at J, with 11 bases between the two ends. CDR3 amino acids: CASSYSAGKANYGYTF. CDR3 DNA: TGTGCCAGCAGTTACTCGGCGGGCAAGGCTAACTATGGCTACACCTTC.

This clonotype came up a few times. The V call is TRBV4-2, the J call TRBJ2-5; 10 bases map to TRBD1. This CDR3 has 16 amino acids. The germline CDR1 and CDR2 sequences are LGHNA and YNFKEQ. The ends lost 1 base at V and 4 bases at J; junction bases unmatched: 6. DNA for the CDR3: TGTGCCAGCAGCCAAGGACAGGGGGCTAGCTTAGAGACCCAGTACTTC. Translated, it gives CASSQGQGASLETQYF.

The CDR3 DNA follows: TGTGCCAGCAGTTGGGGACTAGCGGGGGATCGGACGTATACGCAGTATTTT. Translation: CASSWGLAGDRTYTQYF. The rearrangement uses TRBV27 and TRBJ2-3, with 14 bases lining up with TRBD2. The V and J ends lost 4 bases and 7 bases, in that order; junction bases with no gene match: 10. CDR3 size: 17 residues. CDR1 and CDR2 from the germline V gene are MNHEY and SMNVEV (reference sequence).

The chain carries TRBV11-2 and TRBJ1-1; D call uncertain. The CDR3 consists of 12 residues. CDR1 SGHAT and CDR2 FQNNGV come from the germline V gene. Trimming took 1 base from V and 4 from J, leaving 4 bases between them. The CDR3 nucleotides read TGTGCCAGCAGCTTAGCGGGCACTGAAGCTTTCTTT. Its protein product is CASSLAGTEAFF.

The V and J genes are TRBV9 and TRBJ2-3, with TRBD2 matching 9 bases. Germline values: CDR1 SGDLS, CDR2 YYNGEE. J was trimmed by 5 bases and V by 4 bases; bases with no gene match: 5. There are 14 residues in the CDR3. This CDR3 reads CASSPGTSLDTQYF. CDR3 nucleotides: TGTGCCAGCAGCCCTGGGACTAGCTTAGATACGCAGTATTTT.

The gene calls are TRBV9 and TRBJ2-3; D is unresolved. Per the germline V gene, CDR1 is SGDLS and CDR2 is YYNGEE. Trimming pared 0 bases from V and 2 bases from J, leaving 4 bases between. The CDR3 covers 13 residues. The CDR3 DNA reads as TGTGCCAGCAGCGTAGACTTCACAGATACGCAGTATTTT. Its translation is CASSVDFTDTQYF.

The genes are TRBV19 and TRBJ2-5; 7 bases are shared with TRBD2. Germline assignment: CDR1 LNHDA and CDR2 SQIVND (reference sequence). V gave up 6 bases and J gave up 5 bases; unmatched junction bases: 6. CDR3 length equals 13 residues. CDR3 sequence: CASRSDGGETQYF. The CDR3 DNA follows: TGTGCCAGTAGATCGGACGGGGGGGAGACCCAGTACTTC. Drawing the rest from reference TRBV19 and TRBJ2-5, the complete variable domain is DGGITQSPKYLFRKEGQNVTLSCEQNLNHDAMYWYRQDPGQGLRLIYYSQIVNDFQKGDIAEGYSVSREKKESFPLTVTSAQKNPTAFYLCASRSDGGETQYFGPGTRLLVL.

The V and J genes are TRBV19 and TRBJ2-1; D gene unclear. The CDR3 length is 15 residues. Trimming pared 0 bases from V and 4 bases from J, leaving 10 bases between. Germline-derived CDR1 and CDR2 are LNHDA and SQIVND (reference sequence). CDR3 sequence (DNA): TGTGCCAGTAGTATAGACACCCACCAATACAATGAGCAGTTCTTC. It translates to CASSIDTHQYNEQFF.

The gene calls are TRBV28 and TRBJ1-5; 7 positions agree with TRBD1. Germline CDR1 and CDR2: MDHEN and SYDVKM. V lost 7 bases to trimming and J lost 0 bases; unmatched junction nucleotides: 6. CDR3 length equals 15 residues. The CDR3 DNA reads TGTGCCAGCAATTGGGACAGCGCTAGCAATCAGCCCCAGCATTTT. Protein: CASNWDSASNQPQHF.

The chain has TRBV7-8 and TRBJ2-5; 9 bases map to TRBD2. Trimming cost V 1 base and J 3 bases; bases outside gene matches: 6. CDR1 and CDR2 from the germline V gene are SGHVS and FQNEAQ. The CDR3 is made up of 16 amino acids. Here the CDR3 DNA reads TGTGCCAGCAGCTTAGATCCGGGACTAGCTAAAGAGACCCAGTACTTC. This codes for CASSLDPGLAKETQYF.

This rearrangement joins TRBV2 to TRBJ1-2; D unresolved. The CDR3 contains 12 residues. Looked up from germline, CDR1 is SNHLY and CDR2 is FYNNEI. The V end was cut by 6 bases, the J end by 4 bases, with 9 bases between. The CDR3 DNA reads TGTGCCAGCAGGCCGGACGGCTATGGCTACACCTTC. It is translated as CASRPDGYGYTF.

The chain joins TRBV20-1 to TRBJ2-5, with TRBD2 matching over 8 bases. V gave up 5 bases and J gave up 2 bases; unmatched junction bases: 10. Germline lookup yields CDR1 DFQATT and CDR2 SNEGSKA (reference sequence). The CDR3 contains 15 residues. The CDR3 nucleotides read TGCAGTGCTCCTAACGGAGCGGGAGCTCAAGAGACCCAGTACTTC. This sequence encodes CSAPNGAGAQETQYF.

This rearrangement joins TRBV20-1 to TRBJ1-2, with 7 bases fitting TRBD1. CDR3 size: 16 residues. The ends lost 3 bases at V and 0 bases at J; junction bases unmatched: 10. Germline V gives CDR1 DFQATT, CDR2 SNEGSKA (reference sequence). The CDR3 region is CSARDPGRGPNYGYTF. In nucleotides, the CDR3 is TGCAGTGCTAGGGACCCAGGAAGGGGGCCTAACTATGGCTACACCTTC.

The chain couples TRBV20-1 to TRBJ1-1; D not resolved. V dropped 1 base and J dropped 3 bases, with 9 bases sitting between them. CDR3 length: 13 amino acids. Germline loops: CDR1 DFQATT, CDR2 SNEGSKA (reference sequence). The CDR3 loop reads CSARVDTYTEAFF. DNA for the CDR3: TGCAGTGCTAGAGTAGACACCTACACTGAAGCTTTCTTT.

By sample share, this clonotype is medium-sized. V and J are TRBV18 and TRBJ2-3; a weak D match, TRBD2 (5 bases). V lost 2 bases and J lost 0, with 15 bases in between. The CDR3 has 17 amino acids. The germline gives CDR1 KGHSH, CDR2 LQKENI. The CDR3 loop reads CASSPYTGEWSTDTQYF. The CDR3 region has the DNA TGTGCCAGCTCACCATACACCGGGGAGTGGAGCACAGATACGCAGTATTTT. Full variable domain (rest looked up from reference TRBV18 and TRBJ2-3): NAGVMQNPRHLVRRRGQEARLRCSPMKGHSHVYWYRQLPEEGLKFMVYLQKENIIDESGMPKERFSAEFPKEGPSILRIQQVVRGDSAAYFCASSPYTGEWSTDTQYFGPGTRLTVL.

This clonotype was found a few times. The gene calls are TRBV28 and TRBJ2-3, with 11 positions matching TRBD2. CDR3 length: 17 residues. Trimming at V came to 4 bases and at J to 2 bases, leaving 8 bases not matched to a gene. CDR1 and CDR2 (germline): MDHEN, SYDVKM. The CDR3 DNA reads as TGTGCCAGCAGTTCACCTAGCGGGGGGCTAATCACAGATACGCAGTATTTT. It specifies CASSSPSGGLITDTQYF.

The CDR3 DNA sequence: TGTGCCAGCAGCTCCTCTCCTACGAGCAGAGAGCAGTACTTC. Amino acids: CASSSSPTSREQYF. V usage is TRBV28 and J usage is TRBJ2-7; D is unresolved. Germline loops: CDR1 MDHEN, CDR2 SYDVKM. The CDR3 length is 14 residues. V lost 6 bases and J lost 7, with 19 bases in between.

J is TRBJ2-7 and V is TRBV5-4, with TRBD2 matching over 10 bases. With V trimmed by 4 bases and J by 3 bases, 4 bases remained unmatched. The germline V gene has CDR1 SGHNT and CDR2 YYREEE (reference sequence). This CDR3 is built from 14 residues. This CDR3 reads CASSQGTSDYEQYF. The CDR3 DNA reads TGTGCCAGCAGCCAGGGGACTAGCGACTACGAGCAGTACTTC.

The sample holds a few counts of this clonotype. V is TRBV11-3 and J is TRBJ2-6; D is undetermined. In germline, CDR1 is SGHNT, CDR2 YENEEA. This CDR3 is built from 17 residues. V was trimmed by 0 bases and J by 0 bases, leaving 9 bases between them. The CDR3 here is CASSLEAVVSGANVLTF. The CDR3 DNA is TGTGCCAGCAGCTTAGAGGCCGTCGTCTCTGGGGCCAACGTCCTGACTTTC.

In this sample, this clonotype turned up a few times. The J gene is TRBJ1-2, the V gene TRBV2; 8 positions agree with TRBD1. Trimming took 6 bases from V and 1 from J; bases not matched to a gene: 7. Germline V lookup: CDR1 SNHLY, CDR2 FYNNEI. CDR3 size: 15 residues. The CDR3 nucleotides read TGTGCCAGCAGAACCGGGACAGGAGATAACTATGGCTACACCTTC. It yields the protein CASRTGTGDNYGYTF.

This clonotype was observed a few times. This chain links TRBV20-1 with TRBJ2-5; no firm D call. Trimming cost V 4 bases and J 4 bases, with 4 bases left between them. Per the germline V gene, CDR1 is DFQATT and CDR2 is SNEGSKA (reference sequence). This CDR3 contains 10 residues. CDR3 protein: CSAIGETQYF. The DNA of the CDR3 is TGCAGTGCTATCGGAGAGACCCAGTACTTC.

The rearrangement links TRBV6-4 to TRBJ1-2; D remains ambiguous. This CDR3 is built from 15 residues. The ends were cut back, 5 bases at V and 4 bases at J, with 17 bases in the middle. Germline V gene sequence: CDR1 MRHNA, CDR2 SNTAGT. As DNA, the CDR3 is TGTGCCAGCAGTCCCGGGAGGGCAGAAATCTATGGCTACACCTTC. Protein sequence: CASSPGRAEIYGYTF.

The V gene is TRBV30, the J gene TRBJ2-7, with D perhaps matching TRBD2 (6 bases). The V and J ends lost 4 bases and 2 bases respectively, with 15 bases between them. CDR1 and CDR2 from the germline V gene are GTSNPN and SVGIG (reference sequence). This CDR3 is built from 14 residues. The CDR3 reads CAWTAGTATYEQYF. As DNA, the CDR3 is TGTGCCTGGACGGCGGGGACCGCAACCTACGAGCAGTACTTC.

The chain uses TRBV6-2 or TRBV6-3 and TRBJ1-5, with no clear D. V was shortened by 2 bases and J by 6 bases, with 17 bases between the two germline ends. CDR1 and CDR2 from the germline V gene are MNHEY and SVGEGT. The CDR3 totals 16 residues. CDR3 sequence (DNA): TGTGCCAGCAGTTACCACGGACGGGGAGGAGGTCAGCCCCAGCATTTT. It codes for CASSYHGRGGGQPQHF.

The rearrangement joins TRBV6-2 or TRBV6-3 to TRBJ2-7; D uncertain. V was pared by 0 bases and J by 2 bases, with 14 bases between. Germline V gene lookup returns CDR1 MNHEY and CDR2 SVGEGT. This CDR3 contains 16 residues. The CDR3 spells CASSYSKDGVTYEQYF. The CDR3 DNA reads as TGTGCCAGCAGTTACTCCAAGGACGGCGTGACCTACGAGCAGTACTTC.

On this clonotype: The junction departs from germline at one end; a sequencing error may be responsible. The chain employs TRBV7-9 and TRBJ1-5, with 7 nucleotides matching TRBD1. Looked up from germline, CDR1 is SEHNR and CDR2 is FQNEAQ (reference sequence). This CDR3 spans 15 amino acids. For the CDR3, the DNA is TGCGCCAGCAGCTTGGCCGGGACAGCTGATCAGCCCCAGCATTTT. It encodes CASSLAGTADQPQHF.

This sequence joins TRBV7-3 and TRBJ2-1, with D tentatively TRBD1 (6 bases). This CDR3 region has 15 residues. V was clipped by 5 bases and J by 2 bases, with 13 bases between them. Germline V gives CDR1 SGHTA, CDR2 FQGTGA. CDR3 sequence reads: CASSPQGLTYNEQFF. CDR3 in DNA: TGTGCCAGCAGCCCCCAGGGGCTCACCTACAATGAGCAGTTCTTC.